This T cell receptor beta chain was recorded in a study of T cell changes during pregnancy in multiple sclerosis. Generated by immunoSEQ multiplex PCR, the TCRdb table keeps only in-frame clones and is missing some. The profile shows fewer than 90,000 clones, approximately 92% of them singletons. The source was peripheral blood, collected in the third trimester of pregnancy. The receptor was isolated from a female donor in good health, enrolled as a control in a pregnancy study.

The chain's CDR3 is CASSEENSSISPQHF. The DNA for the CDR3 is TGTGCCAGCAGTGAGGAAAACAGTTCAATCAGCCCCCAGCATTTT. V gene TRBV2 combines with J gene TRBJ1-5; D remains ambiguous. CDR3 size: 15 residues. CDR1 and CDR2 (germline): SNHLY, FYNNEI. V shed 3 bases and J shed 10 bases, with 19 bases lying between them.